This T cell receptor (beta chain) was recovered during a study of blood T cell repertoires in COVID-19. Study-wide context: Samples taken during acute and convalescent COVID-19 were collected in the United States, Italy and Spain.

The Seattle patients, enrolled during active infection, were followed longitudinally. Here immunoSEQ multiplex PCR was the method, and the copy in TCRdb shows in-frame clones only, minus some. The sample carries approximately 200,000 clones, more than 75% recorded once. In germline, CDR1 is LNHDA, CDR2 SQIVND (reference sequence). The CDR3 contains 15 residues. V dropped 7 bases and J dropped 3; count of bases not matched to a gene: 8. The sequenced material came from peripheral blood. This clonotype was sampled from a person in their 70s with COVID-19, enrolled during active disease. This chain uses TRBV19 with TRBJ2-1, with TRBD2 matching over 8 bases. CDR3 sequence (DNA): TGTGCCAGTAATTCTCGGGAGGGCTACTACAATGAGCAGTTCTTC. This sequence encodes CASNSREGYYNEQFF.